The 3 T cell receptor beta chains below were found in one sample sequenced in a study of CD8+CD57+ T cells in acquired aplastic anemia. The use of genomic DNA as template underpinned the TCR beta VDJ and CDR3 profiling. TCRdb processed the reads anew with MiXCR; each CDR3 protein has one entry. The data show 400,000 to 450,000 distinct CDR3 sequences, about two thirds seen once. The specimen sequenced was sorted CD4+, CD8+, or CD8+CD57+ T cells (not recorded which) from PBMCs. The receptor source for this set is a human donor in good health, serving as a control.

This rearrangement joins TRBV20-1 to TRBJ1-2; D is unresolved. Trimming took 0 bases from V and 7 from J, leaving 12 bases between them. Germline V gives CDR1 DFQATT, CDR2 SNEGSKA (reference sequence). CDR3 length: 13 amino acids. The DNA of the CDR3 is TGCAGTGCTAGAGATGGGATAGGCGTTGGCTACACCTTC. The encoded protein is CSARDGIGVGYTF.

The chain uses TRBV4-3 and TRBJ1-1; no clear D gene. The CDR3 totals 13 residues. Trimming left V 1 base short and J 3 bases short, with 6 bases between. Germline V gene lookup returns CDR1 LGHNA and CDR2 YSLEER. In DNA, the CDR3 is TGCGCCAGCAGCCAAGTTAGGGACACTGAAGCTTTCTTT. It encodes CASSQVRDTEAFF.

Of note for this clonotype: A read error may account for a junction end that differs from germline. The V gene is TRBV7-2, the J gene TRBJ2-3; weak D call: TRBD1 (6 bases). Germline V gene sequence: CDR1 SGHTA, CDR2 FQGNSA. The CDR3 sequence is 14 residues long. The CDR3 DNA reads as TGTGCCAGCAGGCTGGGTAGAGGGGGAAGTACGTCGTACTTT. Its translation is CASRLGRGGSTSYF. The variable domain in full, with the rest retrieved from reference TRBV7-2 and TRBJ2-3, is GAGVSQSPSNKVTEKGKDVELRCDPISGHTALYWYRQSLGQGLEFLIYFQGNSAPDKSGLPSDRFSAERTGGSVSTLTIQRTQQEDSAVYLCASRLGRGGSTSYFGPGTRLTVL.